A selection of T cell receptor beta chains follows, all from one sample in a study of CD8+CD57+ T cells in acquired aplastic anemia. One entry per CDR3 protein, called by TCRdb with MiXCR from the reads. Of about 200,000 distinct CDR3 sequences in the sample, roughly 50% were seen once. The sample comprised sorted CD4+, CD8+, or CD8+CD57+ T cells (not recorded which) from PBMCs. Receptor source: a human donor with aplastic anemia. The CDR3 runs from the conserved cysteine through the conserved F or W. D genes are given only for firm matches. Clone size is not always given. Where it is, it says once, few, many or a class for expanded clones.

.	.	TRBV20-1	TRBJ2-7	TGCAGTGCTGCGCAATCGGGACCCACCTACGAGCAGTACTTC	CSAAQSGPTYEQYF
.	.	TRBV6-5	TRBJ1-2	TGTGCCAGCACCCTCAGGGAGGGGAGCTATGGCTACACCTTC	CASTLREGSYGYTF
TRBD1	once	TRBV10-3	TRBJ1-3	TGTGCCATCAGTTTGAGGACAGGGGAAAACACCATATATTTT	CAISLRTGENTIYF
TRBD2	many	TRBV7-2	TRBJ2-7	TGTGCCAGCAGCTTTAGCGGGGGGGCCTCCTACGAGCAGTACTTC	CASSFSGGASYEQYF
TRBD2	few	TRBV19	TRBJ2-2	TGTGCCAGTAGTCGACTAGCGGGAGCTACCGGGGAGCTGTTTTTT	CASSRLAGATGELFF
.	once	TRBV11-2	TRBJ1-1	TGTGCCAGCAGCTTAAGGTCGCAGATAAGGACTGAAGCTTTCTTT	CASSLRSQIRTEAFF
.	.	TRBV15	TRBJ1-5	TGTGCCACCAGCAGATTTGACAGGATCCGCAATCAGCCCCAGCACTTT	CATSRFDRIRNQPQHF
.	.	TRBV15	TRBJ2-7	TGTGCCACCAGCAGAAAGCGACAGAGCGAGAGCGAGCAGTACTTC	CATSRKRQSESEQYF
.	.	TRBV5-1	TRBJ2-1	TGCGCCAGCAGCTTGGGGCAGAGCTTAGATAATGAGCAGTTCTTC	CASSLGQSLDNEQFF
TRBD1	many	TRBV6-6	TRBJ2-1	TGTGCCAGCAGTCCCATGGGACAGGACTACAATGAGCAGTTCTTC	CASSPMGQDYNEQFF
.	once	TRBV15	TRBJ1-2	TGTGCCACCAGCAGAGAGACAGGAGTCGTTGGAAACACCTTC	CATSRETGVVGNTF
.	few	TRBV6-5	TRBJ1-1	TGTGCCAGCAGTTACGGCCCGAACACTGAAGCTTTCTTT	CASSYGPNTEAFF
.	few	TRBV4-1	TRBJ1-3	TGCGCCAGCAGCCACCTACTCAGGGGCCCTGGAAACACCATATATTTT	CASSHLLRGPGNTIYF
.	.	TRBV10-3	TRBJ1-2	TGTGCCATCGTAGCGGGGGGGAAAGAAAGTGGCTACACCTTC	CAIVAGGKESGYTF
.	many	TRBV19	TRBJ2-3	TGTGCCAGTAAAGGGGGACCAACCACAGATACGCAGTATTTT	CASKGGPTTDTQYF
TRBD1	.	TRBV24-1	TRBJ1-1	TGTGCCACCGGTGAACAGGGGCTGAACACTGAAGCTTTCTTT	CATGEQGLNTEAFF
.	many	TRBV5-8	TRBJ2-7	TGTGCCAGCAGCGGGGACTTACACCTAGTCTACGAGCAGTACTTC	CASSGDLHLVYEQYF
.	many	TRBV20-1	TRBJ1-3	TGCAGTGCTAGACTAAGGATGTTTGGGGATGACGGAAACACCATATATTTT	CSARLRMFGDDGNTIYF
TRBD1	many	TRBV6-6	TRBJ2-5	TGTGCCAGCAGTTACCTAGGGACAGGGGCAGAGACCCAGTACTTC	CASSYLGTGAETQYF
.	.	TRBV7-9	TRBJ2-1	TGTGCCAGCAGCATCTGGACAGCCTACAATGAGCAGTTCTTC	CASSIWTAYNEQFF
TRBD1	many	TRBV11-3	TRBJ2-7	TGTGCCAGCAGAACGACAGGGTCCAGCGAGCAGTACTTC	CASRTTGSSEQYF
.	many	TRBV12-3/TRBV12-4	TRBJ1-5	TGTGCCAGCAGTTTGTGGGGGAATCAGCCCCAGCATTTT	CASSLWGNQPQHF
.	.	TRBV10-2	TRBJ2-1	TGCGCCAGCAGAGTCTTGGGACAAAACAATGAGCAGTTCTTC	CASRVLGQNNEQFF
.	once	TRBV2	TRBJ1-2	TGTGCCAGCAGTGGGACAGACCCCTATGGCTACACCTTC	CASSGTDPYGYTF
.	many	TRBV29-1	TRBJ1-2	TGCAGCGTTGAATCGGGTGGCTACTATGGCTACACCTTC	CSVESGGYYGYTF
TRBD2	.	TRBV20-1	TRBJ2-7	TGCAGTGCTAGAGATCTAAGGGCAGGGAGGGGATACGAGCAGTACTTC	CSARDLRAGRGYEQYF
.	.	TRBV4-2	TRBJ1-4	TGTGCCAGCAGCTTGGGCGATGGGGGGCGGCATGAAAAACCGTTTTTT	CASSLGDGGRHEKPFF
TRBD1	many	TRBV30	TRBJ1-6	TGTGCCTGGAGGGCCCGGGACAGGGTAGCATCACCCCTCCACTTT	CAWRARDRVASPLHF
.	.	TRBV5-1	TRBJ1-4	TGCGCCAGCAGCCAAGGGTTCGCCGATGAAAAACTGTTTTTT	CASSQGFADEKLFF
TRBD1	few	TRBV7-9	TRBJ2-3	TGTGCCAGCAGCCTCCAGGGGGCGCCCACAGATACGCAGTATTTT	CASSLQGAPTDTQYF
TRBD1	.	TRBV19	TRBJ1-2	TGTGCCAGTAGCCTTAACAGGGGGGACTATGGCTACACCTTC	CASSLNRGDYGYTF
.	.	TRBV2	TRBJ1-1	TGTGCCAGCAGTGCAGGGCGAGTGAACACTGAAGCTTTCTTT	CASSAGRVNTEAFF
TRBD1	many	TRBV5-8	TRBJ1-6	TGTGCCAGCAGCGTAGACAGGGACTATAATTCACCCCTCCACTTT	CASSVDRDYNSPLHF
TRBD1	.	TRBV20-1	TRBJ1-5	TGCAGTGCTAGAGGAATGGACAGGGGCAGCAATCAGCCCCAGCATTTT	CSARGMDRGSNQPQHF
.	many	TRBV7-3	TRBJ2-2	TGTGCCAGCAGCTACGAAGGGCGCGGCACCGGGGAGCTGTTTTTT	CASSYEGRGTGELFF
TRBD2	.	TRBV25-1	TRBJ2-3	TGTGCCAGCGGTTCTCTAGCGGGGGTGGCAGATACGCAGTATTTT	CASGSLAGVADTQYF
TRBD1	.	TRBV29-1	TRBJ2-1	TGCAGCGTTGAAGGGGGACAGTACAATGAGCAGTTCTTC	CSVEGGQYNEQFF
.	.	TRBV29-1	TRBJ2-3	TGCAGCGGGGGGGCAGATACGCAGTATTTT	CSGGADTQYF
TRBD1	many	TRBV4-1	TRBJ1-2	TGCGCCAGCAGCCAAGGACAGGGAGGTTATGGCTACACCTTC	CASSQGQGGYGYTF
.	.	TRBV6-5	TRBJ1-6	TGTGCCAGCAGACGGGACTTTAATTCACCCCTCCACTTT	CASRRDFNSPLHF
.	.	TRBV6-7	TRBJ2-3	TGTGCCAGCAGTTACCAGGGAGCTAGCACAGATACGCAGTATTTT	CASSYQGASTDTQYF
.	.	TRBV7-6	TRBJ2-7	TGTGCCAGCAGCCCCCTTGTCCCGGGAGTCCACGAGCAGTACTTC	CASSPLVPGVHEQYF
TRBD1	many	TRBV19	TRBJ1-5	TGTGCCAGTAGTTCTAGACAGGGGGCGGGCAATCAGCCCCAGCATTTT	CASSSRQGAGNQPQHF
TRBD1	.	TRBV14	TRBJ1-3	TGTGCCAGCAGGAAAACCGGGACAGCAGGAAACACCATATATTTT	CASRKTGTAGNTIYF